This T cell receptor beta chain is drawn from a study of graft-versus-host responses after intestinal transplantation. From germline, CDR1 is WSHSY and CDR2 SAAADI. The length of the CDR3 is 13 residues. Trimming took off 2 bases at V and 2 bases at J, with 6 bases between the two ends. Data came from immunoSEQ multiplex PCR; TCRdb stores just in-frame clones and leaves some out. The data contain some 15,000 clones, over 85% of them seen just once; the ten biggest clones take up about 4.4%. As for this clone: What it binds is not known.

Study-wide findings and caveats: Among recipient marrow samples, GvH clones were found; some appeared first in ileum or blood.

The TCR sequence derives from a human patient who received an intestinal transplant, so some T cells may come from the graft donor. This specimen consisted of PBMCs, obtained about 34 months after intestinal transplantation. The V and J genes are TRBV10-2 and TRBJ1-2, with a tentative D call TRBD1 (5 bases). The DNA of the CDR3 is TGCGCCAGCAGTGAGGGGGCCAACTATGGCTACACCTTC. Its translation: CASSEGANYGYTF.